This T cell receptor beta chain was identified in a study of blood T cell repertoires in COVID-19. The CDR3 covers 14 residues. Trimming pared 10 bases from V and 2 bases from J, leaving 18 bases between. Germline V CDR1 and CDR2: MNHEY, SMNVEV (reference sequence). TCRdb's copy holds only in-frame clones and misses some; the assay was immunoSEQ multiplex PCR. The table lists approximately 50,000 clones, around 86% of them singletons. In this sample, this clone turned up once. The chain links TRBV27 to TRBJ2-7; D unresolved. The clonotype comes from a human donor in a cohort sampled during active COVID-19. Sequencing was carried out using peripheral blood. The CDR3 DNA follows: TGTGCCACTAGTCCCGGGTTACGACCCTACGAGCAGTACTTC. Translated, it gives CATSPGLRPYEQYF.